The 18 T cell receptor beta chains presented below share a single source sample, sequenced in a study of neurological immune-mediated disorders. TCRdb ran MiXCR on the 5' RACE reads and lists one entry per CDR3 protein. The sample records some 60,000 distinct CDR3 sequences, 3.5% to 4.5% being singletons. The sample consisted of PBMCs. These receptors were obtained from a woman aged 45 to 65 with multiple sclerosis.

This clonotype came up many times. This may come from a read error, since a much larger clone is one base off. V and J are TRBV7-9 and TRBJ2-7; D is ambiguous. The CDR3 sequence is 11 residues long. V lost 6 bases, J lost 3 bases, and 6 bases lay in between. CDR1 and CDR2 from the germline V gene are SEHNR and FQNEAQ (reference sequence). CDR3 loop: CASRTYYEQYF. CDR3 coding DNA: TGTGCCAGCAGAACCTACTACGAGCAGTACTTC. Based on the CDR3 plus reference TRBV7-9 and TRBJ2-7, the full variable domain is DTGVSQNPRHKITKRGQNVTFRCDPISEHNRLYWYRQTLGQGPEFLTYFQNEAQLEKSRLLSDRFSAERPKGSFSTLEIQRTEQGDSAMYLCASRTYYEQYFGPGTRLTVT.

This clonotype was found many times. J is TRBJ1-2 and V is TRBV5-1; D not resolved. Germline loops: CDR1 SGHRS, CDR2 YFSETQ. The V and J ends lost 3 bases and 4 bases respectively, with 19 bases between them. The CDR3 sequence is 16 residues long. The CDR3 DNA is TGCGCCAGCAGCTCTGGAGACCCCCCTGGAGGCTATGGCTACACCTTC. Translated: CASSSGDPPGGYGYTF.

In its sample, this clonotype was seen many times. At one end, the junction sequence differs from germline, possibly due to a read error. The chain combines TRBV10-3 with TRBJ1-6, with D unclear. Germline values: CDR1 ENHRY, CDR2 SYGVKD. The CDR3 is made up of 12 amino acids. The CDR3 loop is CAISDRNSPLNF. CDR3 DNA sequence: TGTGCCATCAGTGACAGGAATTCACCCCTCAACTTT.

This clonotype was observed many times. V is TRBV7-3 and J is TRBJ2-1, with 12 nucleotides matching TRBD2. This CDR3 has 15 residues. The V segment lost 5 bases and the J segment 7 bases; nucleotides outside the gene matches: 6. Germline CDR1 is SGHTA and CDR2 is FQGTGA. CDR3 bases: TGTGCCAGCAGCCAGACTAGCGGGAGACAGAATGAGCAGTTCTTC. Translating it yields CASSQTSGRQNEQFF.

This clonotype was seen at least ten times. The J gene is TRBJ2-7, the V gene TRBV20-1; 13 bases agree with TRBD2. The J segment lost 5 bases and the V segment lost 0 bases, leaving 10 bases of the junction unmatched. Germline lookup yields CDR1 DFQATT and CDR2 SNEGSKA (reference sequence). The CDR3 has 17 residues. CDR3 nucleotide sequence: TGCAGTGCTAGAGATCCGTTAACTAGCGGGAGGGCCAACGAGCAGTACTTC. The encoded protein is CSARDPLTSGRANEQYF.

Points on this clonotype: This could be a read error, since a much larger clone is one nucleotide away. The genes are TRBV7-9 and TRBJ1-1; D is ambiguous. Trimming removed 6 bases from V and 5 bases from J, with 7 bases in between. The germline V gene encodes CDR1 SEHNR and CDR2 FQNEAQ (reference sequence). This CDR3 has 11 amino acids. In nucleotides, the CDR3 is TGTGCCAGCAGATTTGAGACTGAAGCTTTCTTT. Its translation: CASRFETEAFF.

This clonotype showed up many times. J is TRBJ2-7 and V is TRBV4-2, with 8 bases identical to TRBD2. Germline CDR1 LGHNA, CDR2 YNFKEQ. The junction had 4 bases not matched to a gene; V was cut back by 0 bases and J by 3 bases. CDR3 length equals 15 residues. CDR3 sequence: CASSQDVTSGYEQYF. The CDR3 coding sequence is TGTGCCAGCAGCCAAGATGTTACTAGCGGCTACGAGCAGTACTTC.

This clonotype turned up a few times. CDR3 in DNA: TGTGCCAGCAGCTGGGGGAGAGACACTGAAGCTTTCTTT. It translates to CASSWGRDTEAFF. This chain joins TRBV11-2 and TRBJ1-1; a weak D match, TRBD1 (5 bases). The CDR3 runs to 13 residues. The ends were cut back, 4 bases at V and 3 bases at J, with 9 bases in the middle. In germline, CDR1 is SGHAT, CDR2 FQNNGV.

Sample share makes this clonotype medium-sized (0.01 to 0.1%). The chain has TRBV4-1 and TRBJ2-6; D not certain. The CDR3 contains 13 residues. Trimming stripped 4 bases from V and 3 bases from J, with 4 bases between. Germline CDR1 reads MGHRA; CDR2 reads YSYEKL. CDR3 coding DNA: TGCGCCAGCAGCCCAGTTGGGGCCAACGTCCTGACTTTC. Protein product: CASSPVGANVLTF.

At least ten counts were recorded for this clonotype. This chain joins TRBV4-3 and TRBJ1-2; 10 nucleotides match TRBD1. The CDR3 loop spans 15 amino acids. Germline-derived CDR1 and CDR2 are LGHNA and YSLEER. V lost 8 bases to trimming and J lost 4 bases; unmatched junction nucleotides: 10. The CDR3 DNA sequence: TGCGCCAGCGCAGGGACAGGGGCCACTAGCTATGGCTACACCTTC. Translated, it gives CASAGTGATSYGYTF.

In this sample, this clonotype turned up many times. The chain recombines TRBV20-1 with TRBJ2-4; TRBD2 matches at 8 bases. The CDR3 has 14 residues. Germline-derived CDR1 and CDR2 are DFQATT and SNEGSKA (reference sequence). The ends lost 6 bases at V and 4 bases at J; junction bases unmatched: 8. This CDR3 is CSAGGGATKNIQYF. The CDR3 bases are TGCAGTGCCGGGGGGGGCGCAACAAAAAACATTCAGTACTTC.

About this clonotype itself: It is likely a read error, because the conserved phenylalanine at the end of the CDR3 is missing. CDR3 sequence reads: CASSSMTASEQYN. The CDR3 DNA is TGTGCCAGCAGCTCCATGACGGCCTCTGAGCAGTACAAC. The V gene is TRBV7-2, the J gene TRBJ2-7; D not certain. In germline, CDR1 is SGHTA, CDR2 FQGNSA. Deletions cut 4 bases from V and 7 bases from J, with 14 bases between. The CDR3 totals 13 residues.

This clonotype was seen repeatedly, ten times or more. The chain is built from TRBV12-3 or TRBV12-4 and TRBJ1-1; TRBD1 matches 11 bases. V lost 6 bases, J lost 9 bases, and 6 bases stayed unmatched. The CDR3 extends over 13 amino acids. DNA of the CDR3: TGTGCCAGCAGGGACAGGGGGCCTCGTCAAGCTTTCTTT. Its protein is CASRDRGPRQAFF.

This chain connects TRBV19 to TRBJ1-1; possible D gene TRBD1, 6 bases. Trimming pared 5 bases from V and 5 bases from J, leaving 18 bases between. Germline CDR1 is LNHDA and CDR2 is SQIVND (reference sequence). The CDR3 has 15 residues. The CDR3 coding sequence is TGTGCCAGTAGTGACACAGGGTGGGAAGAGACTGAAGCTTTCTTT. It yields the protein CASSDTGWEETEAFF.

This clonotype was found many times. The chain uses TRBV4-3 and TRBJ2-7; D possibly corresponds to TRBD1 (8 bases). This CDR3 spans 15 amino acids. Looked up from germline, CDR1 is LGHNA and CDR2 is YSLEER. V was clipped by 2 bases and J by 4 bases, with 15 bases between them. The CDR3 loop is CASSQTGGAGYEQYF. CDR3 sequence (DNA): TGCGCCAGCAGCCAAACAGGGGGGGCGGGATACGAGCAGTACTTC.

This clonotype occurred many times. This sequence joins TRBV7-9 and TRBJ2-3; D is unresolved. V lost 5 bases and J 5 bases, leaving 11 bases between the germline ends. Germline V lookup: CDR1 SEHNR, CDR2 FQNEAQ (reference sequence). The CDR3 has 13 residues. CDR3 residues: CASSPSGEDTQYF. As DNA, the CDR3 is TGTGCCAGCAGCCCTTCCGGAGAAGATACGCAGTATTTT.

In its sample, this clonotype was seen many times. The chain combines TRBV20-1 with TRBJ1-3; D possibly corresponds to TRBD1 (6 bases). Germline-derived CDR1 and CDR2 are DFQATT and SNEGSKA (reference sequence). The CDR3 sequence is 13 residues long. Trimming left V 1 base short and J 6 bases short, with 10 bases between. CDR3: CSARGLGANTIYF. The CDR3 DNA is TGCAGTGCTAGAGGTTTGGGGGCAAACACCATATATTTT.

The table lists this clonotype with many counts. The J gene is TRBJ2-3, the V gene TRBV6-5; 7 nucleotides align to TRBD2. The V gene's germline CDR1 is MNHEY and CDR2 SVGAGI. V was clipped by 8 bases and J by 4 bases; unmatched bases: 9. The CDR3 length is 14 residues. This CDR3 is CASSAGVKADTQYF. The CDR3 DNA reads TGTGCCAGCTCGGCGGGAGTAAAAGCAGATACGCAGTATTTT.